The subject of this entry is one T cell receptor beta chain. This record comes from a study of shared clonotypes between healthy human individuals. Whole-study context: A couple of female and a few male donors aged 18 to 49 were enrolled.

V was cut by 1 base and J by 5 bases, with 10 bases left in between. The CDR3 length is 14 residues. Germline V lookup: CDR1 SGHTS, CDR2 YDEGEE. The protocol was immunoSEQ multiplex PCR, while the TCRdb copy is restricted to in-frame clones and leaves out a portion. This table holds roughly 2,300,000 clones, roughly 92% found once. The chain recombines TRBV5-8 with TRBJ1-5; D call uncertain. Sequenced input: naive CD4+ T cells from PBMCs. Subset reported: CD45RA+ positively selected. The clonotype comes from a man younger than 35 in good health. Some clones in this sample may be carry-over from other donors' samples. CDR3 in DNA: TGTGCCAGCAGCTTGATGGAGGCGGATCAGCCCCAGCATTTT. This translates into CASSLMEADQPQHF. The full variable domain, with the rest looked up from reference TRBV5-8 and TRBJ1-5, is EAGVTQSPTHLIKTRGQQATLRCSPISGHTSVYWYQQALGLGLQFLLWYDEGEERNRGNFPPRFSGRQFPNYSSELNVNALELEDSALYLCASSLMEADQPQHFGDGTRLSIL.